The clone carrying this T cell receptor beta chain was picked up a small number of times. This sample stems from a study of identical twins. One entry per CDR3 protein, called by TCRdb with MiXCR from the 5' RACE reads. Among about 890,000 distinct CDR3 sequences listed, 9% to 15% were seen once. Each donor (without exception) was a healthy Caucasian. The same specimen was also included in a second study, on yellow fever vaccine responses in identical twins.

The specimen was PBMCs. The TCR sequence derives from a woman in her late teens or twenties in good health.

The DNA of the CDR3 is TGCGCCAGCCAGCGGGGGGGTAACACAGATACGCAGTATTTT. The encoded protein is CASQRGGNTDTQYF. The genes are TRBV10-2 and TRBJ2-3; the match to TRBD2 covers 10 bases. The V and J ends lost 8 bases and 2 bases, in that order; junction bases with no gene match: 4. CDR3 length equals 14 residues. The germline V gene encodes CDR1 WSHSY and CDR2 SAAADI.